This is a list of T cell receptor beta chains from one sample in a study of CD8+ T cells in alopecia areata. Method: immunoSEQ multiplex PCR; TCRdb's copy keeps in-frame clones and lacks some. This table holds 85,000 to 110,000 clones, around 59% found once. The specimen was CD4+ T cells sorted from blood. These receptor sequences come from a human donor in good health. Each CDR3 is given without its conserved first and last residue. Fields, in order: V gene, J gene, CDR3 protein.

v_call: TRBV19; j_call: TRBJ2-3; cdr3_aa: ASTVTDTQY
v_call: TRBV19; j_call: TRBJ2-6; cdr3_aa: ASSILVWRRDSGANVLT
v_call: TRBV9; j_call: TRBJ1-2; cdr3_aa: ASSVVGGGAASYGYT
v_call: TRBV6-5; j_call: TRBJ2-1; cdr3_aa: ASSANRDRPQF
v_call: TRBV2; j_call: TRBJ2-2; cdr3_aa: ASSERWANTGELF
v_call: TRBV5-1; j_call: TRBJ1-2; cdr3_aa: ASSLDSSAVYT
v_call: TRBV29-1; j_call: TRBJ1-2; cdr3_aa: SVEHPGRRDGYT
v_call: TRBV5-6; j_call: TRBJ2-1; cdr3_aa: ASSPRDNEQF
v_call: TRBV10-3; j_call: TRBJ2-5; cdr3_aa: AISERALGPETQY
v_call: TRBV19; j_call: TRBJ1-1; cdr3_aa: ASSMAGATEAF
v_call: TRBV4-2; j_call: TRBJ2-4; cdr3_aa: ASSQDTEGNIQY
v_call: TRBV29-1; j_call: TRBJ1-1; cdr3_aa: SVKGQGNTEAF
v_call: TRBV7-2; j_call: TRBJ2-5; cdr3_aa: ASSLLYQETQY
v_call: TRBV2; j_call: TRBJ2-7; cdr3_aa: ASSESQGKEQY
v_call: TRBV30; j_call: TRBJ1-5; cdr3_aa: AWSRAGPGAGNQPQH
v_call: TRBV4-3; j_call: TRBJ2-1; cdr3_aa: ASSQDGGKANNEQF
v_call: TRBV25-1; j_call: TRBJ2-3; cdr3_aa: ASSGRWGGLNTQY
v_call: TRBV4-3; j_call: TRBJ1-4; cdr3_aa: ASSHSGGTGKLF
v_call: TRBV5-1; j_call: TRBJ1-6; cdr3_aa: ASSLAPSSYNSPLH
v_call: TRBV14; j_call: TRBJ1-2; cdr3_aa: ASSPTGRGGYT
v_call: TRBV30; j_call: TRBJ2-1; cdr3_aa: AWSGGNEQF
v_call: TRBV5-1; j_call: TRBJ2-2; cdr3_aa: ASSYRDSLNTGELF
v_call: TRBV30; j_call: TRBJ2-5; cdr3_aa: ASTRGAGAQY
v_call: TRBV19; j_call: TRBJ1-2; cdr3_aa: ASSIDRGSYGYT
v_call: TRBV2; j_call: TRBJ1-5; cdr3_aa: ASSGGTGGNQPQH
v_call: TRBV6-6; j_call: TRBJ2-1; cdr3_aa: ASSYRDRGRMEQF
v_call: TRBV29-1; j_call: TRBJ2-5; cdr3_aa: SVEYWDPETQY
v_call: TRBV7-9; j_call: TRBJ2-2; cdr3_aa: ASSYSRTGELF
v_call: TRBV5-1; j_call: TRBJ2-5; cdr3_aa: ASRDSTWETQY
v_call: TRBV30; j_call: TRBJ2-7; cdr3_aa: AWSVNGEQY
v_call: TRBV5-6; j_call: TRBJ2-5; cdr3_aa: ASHLTGLGKETQY
v_call: TRBV30; j_call: TRBJ2-4; cdr3_aa: AWNTLNIQY
v_call: TRBV11-1; j_call: TRBJ2-1; cdr3_aa: ASSSRYNEQF
v_call: TRBV30; j_call: TRBJ1-1; cdr3_aa: ALIPRIPEAF
v_call: TRBV27; j_call: TRBJ2-5; cdr3_aa: ASSFKFRGRETQY
v_call: TRBV4-2; j_call: TRBJ1-2; cdr3_aa: ASSLAQGQGNYGYT
v_call: TRBV25-1; j_call: TRBJ2-2; cdr3_aa: ASSESLGAPSAPGELF
v_call: TRBV5-1; j_call: TRBJ2-5; cdr3_aa: ASSWTQKETQY
v_call: TRBV29-1; j_call: TRBJ1-1; cdr3_aa: SVDDRANTEAF
v_call: TRBV30; j_call: TRBJ1-6; cdr3_aa: AWSVLPNSPLH
v_call: TRBV2; j_call: TRBJ2-3; cdr3_aa: ASSVLKRTDTQY
v_call: TRBV25-1; j_call: TRBJ1-6; cdr3_aa: ASSQGVVNSPLH
v_call: TRBV18; j_call: TRBJ1-1; cdr3_aa: ASSPPSVGTEAF
v_call: TRBV4-2; j_call: TRBJ2-1; cdr3_aa: ASSRGGRIDYNEQF
v_call: TRBV30; j_call: TRBJ2-4; cdr3_aa: AWGTGEIQY
v_call: TRBV5-4; j_call: TRBJ2-1; cdr3_aa: ASSSRYNEQF
v_call: TRBV29-1; j_call: TRBJ2-5; cdr3_aa: SVEATSEGTQY
v_call: TRBV6-6; j_call: TRBJ1-1; cdr3_aa: ASSKDRGGTEAF
v_call: TRBV7-9; j_call: TRBJ1-4; cdr3_aa: ASSLGTTATNEKLF
v_call: TRBV19; j_call: TRBJ1-6; cdr3_aa: ASKDRGDSPLH
v_call: TRBV28; j_call: TRBJ2-7; cdr3_aa: ASSPLRQRAVFYPYEQY
v_call: TRBV29-1; j_call: TRBJ2-2; cdr3_aa: SVTTPPIGSTGELF
v_call: TRBV7-9; j_call: TRBJ2-6; cdr3_aa: AGAGTEVNVLT
v_call: TRBV6-5; j_call: TRBJ2-7; cdr3_aa: ASSSTGMTYEQY
v_call: TRBV7-9; j_call: TRBJ2-7; cdr3_aa: ASSQSGYSYEQY
v_call: TRBV5-1; j_call: TRBJ1-4; cdr3_aa: ASRTSGTVNEKLF